This is a list of T cell receptor beta chains from one sample in a study of cytomegalovirus exposure and HLA in healthy donors. Only in-frame clones appear in the TCRdb table, and some are missing; sequencing was by immunoSEQ multiplex PCR. The sample shows about 52,000 clones, roughly 72% of them seen only once. Sequencing used PBMCs. Source of these receptors: a woman aged 45-60 years in good health and CMV-seronegative. Both conserved end residues are part of each CDR3. Each record gives: CDR3 protein, CDR3 DNA, clone size, CDR3 length, J gene, D gene, V gene. D genes are given only for firm matches. Not every row has a clone size; where given, it reads once, few, many or a size class.

CASSQGSTSGNTIYF TGTGCCAGCAGTCAGGGCTCGACCTCTGGAAACACCATATATTTT - 15 TRBJ1-3 - TRBV28
CASTEMRAGGYNEQFF TGTGCCAGCACCGAAATGCGGGCGGGGGGATACAATGAGCAGTTCTTC - 16 TRBJ2-1 TRBD2 TRBV28
CASSSPGQSPSGNTIYF TGTGCCAGCAGCTCGCCGGGACAGTCTCCCTCTGGAAACACCATATATTTT once 17 TRBJ1-3 TRBD1 TRBV7-9
CASSQDGISGNTIYF TGCGCCAGCAGCCAAGACGGGATATCCGGAAACACCATATATTTT - 15 TRBJ1-3 - TRBV4-3
CAISESRQGMSAEAFF TGTGCCATCAGTGAGTCAAGACAGGGGATGTCGGCTGAAGCTTTCTTT once 16 TRBJ1-1 TRBD1 TRBV10-3
CASRLAGPVGQNEQFF TGTGCCAGCAGGCTAGCGGGGCCGGTGGGGCAAAATGAGCAGTTCTTC once 16 TRBJ2-1 TRBD2 TRBV28
CASSEYSGGQETQYF TGTGCCAGCAGTGAATATAGCGGGGGCCAAGAGACCCAGTACTTC - 15 TRBJ2-5 TRBD2 TRBV6-1
CASWGGTGQQFF TGTGCCAGCTGGGGTGGGACAGGCCAGCAGTTCTTC - 12 TRBJ2-1 TRBD1 TRBV25-1
CASSDSSGGPTDTQYF TGTGCCAGCAGTGACTCCTCGGGGGGGCCCACAGATACGCAGTATTTT - 16 TRBJ2-3 TRBD2 TRBV6-4
CASSSTAGKQYF TGTGCCAGCAGCTCCACAGCGGGGAAGCAGTACTTC few 12 TRBJ2-7 TRBD2 TRBV7-2
CASMGQGTEAFF TGCGCCAGCATGGGTCAGGGAACTGAAGCTTTCTTT - 12 TRBJ1-1 - TRBV10-1
CAISAPGQSQETQYF TGTGCCATCAGCGCTCCTGGACAGAGCCAAGAGACCCAGTACTTC - 15 TRBJ2-5 - TRBV10-3
CASSPPRSWEQYF TGTGCCAGCTCACCGCCTAGATCTTGGGAGCAGTACTTC once 13 TRBJ2-7 - TRBV18
CASSPDSEKLFF TGTGCCAGCAGCCCCGACAGTGAAAAACTGTTTTTT - 12 TRBJ1-4 - TRBV16
CASSQQAGGPHEQYF TGCGCCAGCAGCCAGCAAGCGGGGGGGCCCCACGAGCAGTACTTC - 15 TRBJ2-7 TRBD2 TRBV4-3
CASSYLLGTYEQYF TGTGCCAGCAGTTACTTACTAGGGACCTACGAGCAGTACTTC few 14 TRBJ2-7 - TRBV6-5
CAWSGGAYEQYF TGTGCCTGGAGCGGGGGTGCCTACGAGCAGTACTTC few 12 TRBJ2-7 - TRBV30
CASSLKTQGRTGELFF TGTGCCAGCAGTTTGAAGACCCAGGGGCGAACCGGGGAGCTGTTTTTT - 16 TRBJ2-2 - TRBV6-5
CASRGSGDASYNEQFF TGTGCCAGCAGGGGAAGCGGCGACGCCTCCTACAATGAGCAGTTCTTC - 16 TRBJ2-1 - TRBV28
CASSQGYSGNTIYF TGTGCCAGCAGTCAGGGGTACTCTGGAAACACCATATATTTT - 14 TRBJ1-3 - TRBV28
CASSQEGQGRTDTQYF TGCGCCAGCAGCCAAGAGGGACAGGGGCGAACAGATACGCAGTATTTT - 16 TRBJ2-3 TRBD1 TRBV4-1
CASSPGLNTGELFF TGCGCCAGCAGTCCGGGACTAAACACCGGGGAGCTGTTTTTT - 14 TRBJ2-2 TRBD2 TRBV10-2
CAIRLSRDSYEQYF TGTGCCATCAGACTATCCCGGGACTCCTACGAGCAGTACTTC - 14 TRBJ2-7 - TRBV10-3
CASSQDWGRQETQYF TGTGCCAGCAGCCAAGATTGGGGGCGACAAGAGACCCAGTACTTC - 15 TRBJ2-5 - TRBV4-2
CASSLSGAFTDTQYF TGTGCCAGCAGCTTATCGGGAGCCTTCACAGATACGCAGTATTTT - 15 TRBJ2-3 - TRBV5-5
CASSLGPLAGDNEQFF TGCGCCAGCAGCTTGGGTCCCCTAGCGGGAGACAATGAGCAGTTCTTC - 16 TRBJ2-1 TRBD2 TRBV5-1
CASSLGPGSTDTQYF TGTGCTAGCAGCTTAGGTCCAGGCAGCACAGATACGCAGTATTTT few 15 TRBJ2-3 - TRBV7-7
CASSVGQDTGELFF TGTGCCAGCAGCGTAGGACAGGACACCGGGGAGCTGTTTTTT - 14 TRBJ2-2 - TRBV9
CASSFGTGSYEQYF TGTGCCAGCAGTTTTGGTACCGGTTCCTACGAGCAGTACTTC - 14 TRBJ2-7 - TRBV27
CASSGPSGGGKEQYF TGCGCCAGCAGTGGGCCTAGCGGGGGGGGGAAGGAGCAGTACTTC - 15 TRBJ2-7 TRBD2 TRBV10-2
CASRSGTEFGTIYF TGTGCCAGCAGATCCGGGACAGAGTTCGGCACCATATATTTT - 14 TRBJ1-3 TRBD1 TRBV27
CASSFRGVTGELFF TGTGCCAGCAGCTTTCGAGGCGTCACCGGGGAGCTGTTTTTT - 14 TRBJ2-2 - TRBV7-9
CASSQGANQPQHF TGTGCCAGCAGTCAGGGTGCCAATCAGCCCCAGCATTTT - 13 TRBJ1-5 - TRBV6-6
CASSPIHSSGVEQYF TGTGCCAGCAGCCCCATCCACTCAAGTGGTGTCGAGCAGTACTTC few 15 TRBJ2-7 - TRBV7-2
CASSLVVAGEGETQYF TGCGCCAGCAGCTTGGTTGTAGCGGGAGAGGGGGAGACCCAGTACTTC - 16 TRBJ2-5 TRBD2 TRBV5-1
CASSRLRGGATGIQYF TGTGCCAGCAGCCGGCTACGGGGAGGGGCAACGGGCATTCAGTACTTC - 16 TRBJ2-4 TRBD2 TRBV7-2
CASSFSGFSSGARWPQHF TGTGCCAGCAGTTTCTCCGGGTTTTCCTCAGGGGCCAGGTGGCCCCAGCATTTT - 18 TRBJ1-5 - TRBV27
CASTILVNSNQPQHF TGTGCCAGTACCATTCTAGTTAATAGCAATCAGCCCCAGCATTTT - 15 TRBJ1-5 - TRBV19
CASRAGDQAFF TGTGCCAGCAGGGCGGGTGACCAAGCTTTCTTT - 11 TRBJ1-1 - TRBV28
CASSFRGADTQYF TGTGCCAGCAGCTTCAGGGGGGCCGATACGCAGTATTTT - 13 TRBJ2-3 - TRBV11-1
CASSLDQGARYEQYF TGCGCCAGCAGCTTGGATCAGGGGGCTAGGTACGAGCAGTACTTC once 15 TRBJ2-7 TRBD1 TRBV5-1
CASSPDTETGELFF TGCGCCAGCAGCCCCGATACAGAGACCGGGGAGCTGTTTTTT - 14 TRBJ2-2 - TRBV5-1
CASSSQGSPLHF TGCGCCAGCAGTTCACAGGGGTCACCCCTCCACTTT - 12 TRBJ1-6 TRBD1 TRBV5-1
CASSMNPGNQPQHF TGTGCCAGTAGTATGAACCCGGGGAATCAGCCCCAGCATTTT - 14 TRBJ1-5 - TRBV19
CATSSPPTAGWVDTQYF TGTGCCACCAGCAGTCCACCGACTGCGGGGTGGGTAGATACGCAGTATTTT - 17 TRBJ2-3 - TRBV15
CASRANRGETQYF TGTGCCAGCAGGGCAAACAGGGGCGAGACCCAGTACTTC - 13 TRBJ2-5 TRBD1 TRBV2
CSVEDGGAEIVVEQFF TGCAGCGTTGAAGATGGGGGGGCTGAGATCGTGGTGGAGCAGTTCTTC medium-sized 16 TRBJ2-1 - TRBV29-1
CAWSGPGQGQKNEQFF TGTGCCTGGAGTGGACCGGGACAGGGTCAGAAGAATGAGCAGTTCTTC few 16 TRBJ2-1 TRBD1 TRBV30
CASTGKLNQPQHF TGTGCCAGCACCGGGAAACTCAATCAGCCCCAGCATTTT - 13 TRBJ1-5 - TRBV28
CASSPTGGRASQHF TGTGCCAGCAGCCCCACGGGGGGAAGAGCGTCCCAGCATTTT - 14 TRBJ1-5 - TRBV6-1
CAWNRAGGGFAGELFF TGTGCCTGGAACCGGGCCGGCGGGGGGTTCGCCGGGGAGCTGTTTTTT - 16 TRBJ2-2 TRBD2 TRBV30
CASSVRGGFEKLFF TGTGCCAGCAGTGTGCGGGGAGGTTTCGAAAAACTGTTTTTT once 14 TRBJ1-4 - TRBV6-1